This T cell receptor (beta chain) was identified during a study of identifying expanded T cells in peripheral blood. V was trimmed by 5 bases and J by 4 bases, leaving 2 bases between them. The germline V gene has CDR1 MNHEY and CDR2 SMNVEV (reference sequence). The CDR3 runs to 11 residues. TCRdb's copy holds only in-frame clones and misses some; the assay was immunoSEQ multiplex PCR. The sample consists of 80,000 to 95,000 clones, approximately 88% of them appearing once. The chain employs TRBV27 and TRBJ2-2; D remains unclear. The sequencing sample was made of blood. The source of this sequence is a person aged 18 to 70 in good health. The CDR3 reads CASSLTGELFF. CDR3 in DNA: TGTGCCAGCAGTCTCACCGGGGAGCTGTTTTTT.